One sample yielded the 7 T cell receptor beta chains listed below, sequenced in a study of OX40 agonist ivuxolimab in advanced cancers. Generated by immunoSEQ multiplex PCR, the TCRdb table keeps only in-frame clones and is missing some. This table holds around 140,000 clones, 90% found once. Here the sequenced sample was CD4+ or CD8+ T cells sorted from blood, taken in a trial of the OX40 agonist ivuxolimab. These receptors originate from an adult with an advanced solid tumor such as melanoma, head and neck, liver or kidney cancer.

The rearrangement links TRBV9 to TRBJ2-5; 8 nucleotides agree with TRBD2. The V gene end was trimmed by 4 bases and the J gene end by 1 base; junction bases not matched to a gene: 6. From germline, CDR1 is SGDLS and CDR2 YYNGEE. CDR3 length: 15 amino acids. CDR3 protein: CASSPRLAFQETQYF. CDR3 in DNA: TGTGCCAGCAGCCCCCGACTAGCGTTCCAAGAGACCCAGTACTTC.

The gene calls are TRBV5-1 and TRBJ1-4; 10 nucleotides align to TRBD1. V trimming: 5 bases; J trimming: 7 bases; junction bases outside the gene matches: 14. The CDR3 contains 17 residues. From germline, CDR1 is SGHRS and CDR2 YFSETQ. As DNA, the CDR3 is TGCGCCAGCAGGCCTCGGGGTCCGACAGGGGGCAGTGAAAAACTGTTTTTT. The encoded protein is CASRPRGPTGGSEKLFF.

The rearrangement links TRBV9 to TRBJ1-5, with D unresolved. The CDR3 has 14 amino acids. From germline, CDR1 is SGDLS and CDR2 YYNGEE. Trimming stripped 0 bases from V and 4 bases from J, with 8 bases between. The CDR3 sequence is CASSVASGNQPQHF. The CDR3 coding sequence is TGTGCCAGCAGCGTAGCTTCCGGGAATCAGCCCCAGCATTTT.

V usage is TRBV5-8 and J usage is TRBJ2-7, with 7 bases identical to TRBD1. CDR1 SGHTS and CDR2 YDEGEE come from the germline V gene. The trim removed 0 bases at V and 4 bases at J, leaving 7 bases unmatched. This CDR3 is built from 15 residues. Written as DNA, the CDR3 is TGTGCCAGCAGCTTGGGACAGACAGGGTTTTACGAGCAGTACTTC. Its translation is CASSLGQTGFYEQYF. The whole variable domain, remainder taken from reference TRBV5-8 and TRBJ2-7, is EAGVTQSPTHLIKTRGQQATLRCSPISGHTSVYWYQQALGLGLQFLLWYDEGEERNRGNFPPRFSGRQFPNYSSELNVNALELEDSALYLCASSLGQTGFYEQYFGPGTRLTVT.

This chain connects TRBV19 to TRBJ2-1; 8 bases match TRBD2. This CDR3 has 16 residues. CDR1 LNHDA and CDR2 SQIVND come from the germline V gene (reference sequence). The ends lost 6 bases at V and 7 bases at J; junction bases unmatched: 14. The CDR3 reads CASSPLGERETNEQFF. CDR3 coding DNA: TGTGCCAGTAGCCCCTTGGGGGAGCGGGAGACGAATGAGCAGTTCTTC.

The chain combines TRBV6-1 with TRBJ2-7; 7 bases are a match to TRBD1. There are 12 residues in the CDR3. Germline loops: CDR1 MNHNS, CDR2 SASEGT. Germline trimming cut 6 bases from V and 4 bases from J; bases unmatched to any gene: 3. The CDR3 reads CASRNRGYEQYF. As DNA, the CDR3 is TGTGCCAGCAGAAACAGGGGATACGAGCAGTACTTC.

V and J are TRBV5-4 and TRBJ2-3; no definite D call. The CDR3 has 13 residues. Trimming left V 1 base short and J 0 bases short, with 3 bases between. Per germline, CDR1 SGHNT and CDR2 YYREEE (reference sequence). The CDR3 coding sequence is TGTGCCAGCAGCTTGCGGAGCACAGATACGCAGTATTTT. Translated: CASSLRSTDTQYF.